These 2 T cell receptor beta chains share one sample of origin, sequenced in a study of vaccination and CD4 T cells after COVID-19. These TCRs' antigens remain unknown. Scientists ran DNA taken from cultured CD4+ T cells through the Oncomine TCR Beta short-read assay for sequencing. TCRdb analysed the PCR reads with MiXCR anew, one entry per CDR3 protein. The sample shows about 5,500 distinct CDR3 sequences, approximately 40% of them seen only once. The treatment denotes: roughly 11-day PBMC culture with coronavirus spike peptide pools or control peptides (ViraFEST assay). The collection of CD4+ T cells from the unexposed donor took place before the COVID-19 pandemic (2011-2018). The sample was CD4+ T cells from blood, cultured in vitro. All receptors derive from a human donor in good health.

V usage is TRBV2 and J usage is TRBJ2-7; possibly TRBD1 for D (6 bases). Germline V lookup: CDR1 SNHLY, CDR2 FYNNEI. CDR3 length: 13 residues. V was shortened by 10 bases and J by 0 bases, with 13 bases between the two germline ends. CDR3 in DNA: TGTGCCACCCTCGGACAGAGCTCCTACGAGCAGTACTTC. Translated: CATLGQSSYEQYF.

This CDR3 reads CASSPSGLNTGELFF. Here the CDR3 DNA reads TGTGCCAGCAGTCCTAGCGGGCTAAACACCGGGGAGCTGTTTTTT. The V and J genes are TRBV6-4 and TRBJ2-2; 8 bases line up with TRBD2. With V trimmed by 5 bases and J by 2 bases, 4 bases remained unmatched. Germline-derived CDR1 and CDR2 are MRHNA and SNTAGT. The CDR3 has 15 residues.